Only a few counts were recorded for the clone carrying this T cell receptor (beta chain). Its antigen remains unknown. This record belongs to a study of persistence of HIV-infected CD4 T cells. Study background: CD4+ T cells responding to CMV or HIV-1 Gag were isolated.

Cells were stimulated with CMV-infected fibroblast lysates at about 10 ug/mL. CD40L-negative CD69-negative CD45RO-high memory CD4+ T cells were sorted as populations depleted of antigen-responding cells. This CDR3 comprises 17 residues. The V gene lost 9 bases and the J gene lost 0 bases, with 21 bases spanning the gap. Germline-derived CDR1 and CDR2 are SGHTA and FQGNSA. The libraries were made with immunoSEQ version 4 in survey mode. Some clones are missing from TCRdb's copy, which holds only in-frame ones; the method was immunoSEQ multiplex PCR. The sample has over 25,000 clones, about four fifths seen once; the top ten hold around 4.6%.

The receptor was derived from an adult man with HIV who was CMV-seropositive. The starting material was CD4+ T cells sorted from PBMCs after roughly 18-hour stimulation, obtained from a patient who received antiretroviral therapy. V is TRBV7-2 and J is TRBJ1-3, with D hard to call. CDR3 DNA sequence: TGTGCCAGTCAGCTGGGGAGTCCTGTACTCTCTGGAAACACCATATATTTT. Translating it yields CASQLGSPVLSGNTIYF.